These 10 T cell receptor beta chains share one sample of origin, sequenced in a study of blood T cell repertoires in COVID-19 (dated by TCRdb to about 2020). Libraries were constructed by the immunoSEQ multiplex PCR assay. The table comes from immuneACCESS by way of TCRdb, which keeps in-frame sequences with V and J called. Part of the clones is missing from these tables; in studies checked, under half for an unresolved V gene and the rest for unknown reasons. Counted in this sample were roughly 200,000 clones; 70% to 90% of them appeared once. 18% of the sample belongs to the ten largest clones. What was sequenced was peripheral blood. These receptors were collected from a man aged 45-65 years with COVID-19, enrolled during active disease.

This clone was seen once. V is TRBV6-4 and J is TRBJ2-7, with D perhaps TRBD2 (5 bases). The CDR3 has 13 amino acids. CDR1 is MRHNA, CDR2 SNTAGT, per germline. The germline V and J ends were trimmed by 9 bases and 2 bases, with 14 bases remaining between them. This CDR3 is CARVLVRAYEQYF. CDR3 DNA sequence: TGTGCCAGGGTACTAGTCCGGGCCTACGAGCAGTACTTC.

The genes are TRBV2 and TRBJ1-1, with 10 positions matching TRBD1. This CDR3 has 13 amino acids. Germline V gives CDR1 SNHLY, CDR2 FYNNEI. V shed 5 bases, J shed 5 bases, and the junction held 2 bases outside the gene matches. Here the CDR3 DNA reads TGTGCCAGCAGTCGACAGGGGGCGACTGAAGCTTTCTTT. This codes for CASSRQGATEAFF.

The chain uses TRBV28 and TRBJ2-3; 12 bases map to TRBD2. The germline V gene has CDR1 MDHEN and CDR2 SYDVKM. After removal of 6 bases from V and 1 base from J, the junction contained 5 bases not matched to a gene. CDR3 length: 16 amino acids. CDR3: CASRPGLAGRTDTQYF. The CDR3 DNA follows: TGTGCCAGCAGGCCTGGACTAGCGGGGCGCACAGATACGCAGTATTTT.

The chain recombines TRBV7-8 with TRBJ1-5; D is uncertain. The ends were cut back, 5 bases at V and 7 bases at J, with 27 bases in the middle. The V gene's germline CDR1 is SGHVS and CDR2 FQNEAQ. The CDR3 is 18 amino acids. The CDR3 DNA is TGTGCCAGCAGCCTAAGGGTGACTCCGGCAGGAGGTCAGCAGCCCCAGCATTTT. Amino acids: CASSLRVTPAGGQQPQHF.

This chain uses TRBV7-9 with TRBJ2-1; D may be TRBD2 (6 bases). The CDR3 runs to 15 residues. Germline V gene data show CDR1 as SEHNR and CDR2 as FQNEAQ (reference sequence). The germline V and J ends were trimmed by 4 bases and 5 bases, with 15 bases remaining between them. This CDR3 reads CASSYPGRGDNEQFF. The CDR3 coding sequence is TGTGCCAGCAGCTACCCCGGGAGAGGAGACAATGAGCAGTTCTTC. Together with reference TRBV7-9 and TRBJ2-1, the CDR3 gives the full variable domain: DTGVSQNPRHKITKRGQNVTFRCDPISEHNRLYWYRQTLGQGPEFLTYFQNEAQLEKSRLLSDRFSAERPKGSFSTLEIQRTEQGDSAMYLCASSYPGRGDNEQFFGPGTRLTVL.

This sequence joins TRBV4-1 and TRBJ1-6, with D maybe TRBD1 (6 bases). Trimming cost V 0 bases and J 2 bases, with 8 bases left between them. The germline CDR1 and CDR2 sequences are MGHRA and YSYEKL. The CDR3 runs 16 residues. The CDR3 region has the DNA TGCGCCAGCAGCCAAGAGCAGGGGACCTATAATTCACCCCTCCACTTT. Protein product: CASSQEQGTYNSPLHF.

This clone was detected a few times. The genes are TRBV12-3 or TRBV12-4 and TRBJ1-5; no firm D call. The CDR3 totals 12 residues. The V end was cut by 8 bases, the J end by 2 bases, with 7 bases between. The CDR3, as DNA: TGTGCCAGCGTCCGTGGCAATCAGCCCCAGCATTTT. Its protein is CASVRGNQPQHF.

The rearrangement uses TRBV6-5 and TRBJ1-5, with 9 bases lining up with TRBD1. V lost 6 bases, J lost 6 bases, and 6 bases stayed unmatched. The CDR3 length is 14 residues. Germline values: CDR1 MNHEY, CDR2 SVGAGI. CDR3 sequence (DNA): TGTGCCAGCAGCAACAGGGGGCTTTTTCAGCCCCAGCATTTT. Translation: CASSNRGLFQPQHF.

The chain recombines TRBV27 with TRBJ2-7, with a tentative D call TRBD2 (5 bases). Germline V gene data show CDR1 as MNHEY and CDR2 as SMNVEV (reference sequence). The CDR3 is made up of 12 amino acids. V lost 8 bases to trimming and J lost 2 bases, with 10 bases between them. Here the CDR3 reads CASGLGAYEQYF. In DNA, the CDR3 is TGTGCCAGCGGACTCGGAGCCTACGAGCAGTACTTC.

This clone was detected a few times. V usage is TRBV7-2 and J usage is TRBJ1-1; the match to TRBD1 covers 7 bases. The germline gives CDR1 SGHTA, CDR2 FQGNSA. CDR3 size: 13 residues. Germline trimming cut 5 bases from V and 11 bases from J; bases unmatched to any gene: 11. As DNA, the CDR3 is TGTGCCAGCAGCCCTTGGGACAGCTATGATGCTTTCTTT. Translating it yields CASSPWDSYDAFF.